Following are 5 T cell receptor beta chains from one sample sequenced in a study of blood T cell repertoires in COVID-19. Generated by immunoSEQ multiplex PCR, the TCRdb table keeps only in-frame clones and is missing some. The table shows approximately 220,000 clones, with 84% occurring only once. The sample comprised peripheral blood. The receptors stem from a woman aged 60-75 years who had recovered from COVID-19.

This sequence joins TRBV5-6 and TRBJ1-2; TRBD1 aligns across 10 bases. Unmatched junction bases numbered 5, after V lost 2 bases and J lost 4 bases. The CDR3 is 15 amino acids. Germline V CDR1 and CDR2: SGHDT, YYEEEE. The CDR3 region has the DNA TGTGCCAGCAGCTTTCGGACAGGGGGATTCTATGGCTACACCTTC. The encoded protein is CASSFRTGGFYGYTF.

This chain connects TRBV7-6 to TRBJ2-5; 11 bases map to TRBD1. This CDR3 contains 15 residues. Trimming at V came to 4 bases and at J to 5 bases, leaving 6 bases not matched to a gene. The germline gives CDR1 SGHVS, CDR2 FNYEAQ. Written as DNA, the CDR3 is TGTGCCAGCAGCTCCCGGACAGGGGGCCCCGAGACCCAGTACTTC. Its translation is CASSSRTGGPETQYF. Together with reference TRBV7-6 and TRBJ2-5, the CDR3 gives the full variable domain: GAGVSQSPRYKVTKRGQDVALRCDPISGHVSLYWYRQALGQGPEFLTYFNYEAQQDKSGLPNDRFSAERPEGSISTLTIQRTEQRDSAMYRCASSSRTGGPETQYFGPGTRLLVL.

Notes on this clone: One junction end does not reproduce the germline sequence, and a read error may be involved. V is TRBV3-1 (or the pseudogene TRBV3-2) and J is TRBJ2-7; 12 nucleotides align to TRBD2. The CDR3 consists of 15 residues. From germline, CDR1 is LGHDT and CDR2 YNNKEL (reference sequence). The CDR3 sequence is CASSPFSTSGGSQDF. CDR3 bases: TGTGCCAGCAGCCCGTTTTCCACTAGCGGGGGGTCCCAGGACTTC.

CDR3 residues: CASGLTQTGPGELFF. The CDR3 DNA reads TGTGCTAGTGGTTTGACCCAGACAGGGCCCGGGGAGCTGTTTTTT. The chain is built from TRBV12-5 and TRBJ2-2; 7 nucleotides line up with TRBD1. The V segment lost 2 bases and the J segment 6 bases; nucleotides outside the gene matches: 6. The germline V gene has CDR1 LGHNT and CDR2 FRNRAP. The CDR3 is 15 amino acids.

The chain joins TRBV10-3 to TRBJ1-1, with a possible D match to TRBD1 (5 bases). This CDR3 is built from 14 residues. Trimming removed 6 bases from V and 1 base from J, with 12 bases in between. Germline CDR1 is ENHRY and CDR2 is SYGVKD. CDR3 in DNA: TGTGCCATCAGAGACGGGGGGGAGAACACTGAAGCTTTCTTT. Translated: CAIRDGGENTEAFF.